Included here is one T cell receptor (beta chain) sequence, with context. The data are from a study of CD8 T cells in Susac syndrome. The RNA input was roughly 0.45 to 1 ug, and it was reverse transcribed with random hexamers. One entry per CDR3 protein results from TCRdb running MiXCR on the immunoSEQ multiplex PCR reads. The sample has about 80,000 distinct CDR3 sequences; approximately 96% are singletons. Trimming took 7 bases from V and 4 from J, leaving 5 bases between them. The CDR3 length is 11 residues. CDR1 and CDR2 (germline): MNHEY, SMNVEV (reference sequence). V is TRBV27 and J is TRBJ2-1; D ambiguous. Input material: CD8+ T cells from PBMCs. The TCR sequence derives from a human donor with Susac syndrome. For the CDR3, the DNA is TGTGCCAGCAAATGGTACAATGAGCAGTTCTTC. It translates to CASKWYNEQFF.